The next 29 T cell receptor beta chains were all read from a single sample in a study of PD-1 blockade in classical Hodgkin lymphoma. The method was immunoSEQ multiplex PCR; TCRdb's version includes in-frame clones alone and lacks a portion of them. This sample has 20,000 or so clones, with over 65% found just once. Time point: cycle 4 day 1 (C4D1), after more than 5 weeks of nivolumab. After autologous stem cell transplantation all patients relapsed, and prior brentuximab vedotin exposure differed between cohorts. Magnetic negative selection of thawed PBMCs was the method by which CD4+ T cells were purified. Source: CD4+ T cells from blood, taken before the fourth cycle of nivolumab. These receptors were collected from a human donor with classical Hodgkin lymphoma.

The rearrangement joins TRBV9 to TRBJ2-1; 8 positions match TRBD2. The germline V gene has CDR1 SGDLS and CDR2 YYNGEE. This CDR3 region has 13 residues. The V gene end was trimmed by 5 bases and the J gene end by 7 bases; junction bases not matched to a gene: 5. In DNA form, the CDR3 reads TGTGCCAGCAGTGAGACTAGCGCTAATGAGCAGTTCTTC. Amino acid sequence: CASSETSANEQFF.

The chain combines TRBV27 with TRBJ2-7; 8 bases match TRBD1. The germline V gene encodes CDR1 MNHEY and CDR2 SMNVEV (reference sequence). V lost 6 bases to trimming and J lost 0 bases; unmatched junction nucleotides: 7. The CDR3 is 15 amino acids. The CDR3 loop is CASSLTGGSSYEQYF. In DNA form, the CDR3 reads TGTGCCAGCAGCTTAACAGGGGGGAGCTCCTACGAGCAGTACTTC.

This chain links TRBV27 with TRBJ2-7, with 10 nucleotides matching TRBD1. The CDR3 sequence is 14 residues long. Losses at the gene ends were 6 bases for V and 9 bases for J; bases not matched to a gene: 11. Germline CDR1 and CDR2: MNHEY and SMNVEV (reference sequence). The CDR3 DNA reads as TGTGCCAGCAGGGGGGACAGGGGCCAGCCAAGGCAGTACTTC. Translated, it gives CASRGDRGQPRQYF.

The chain carries TRBV19 and TRBJ1-2; D unclear. The germline V gene has CDR1 LNHDA and CDR2 SQIVND (reference sequence). This CDR3 has 16 amino acids. The V end lost 0 bases, the J end lost 2 bases, and 13 bases lay between the germline ends. The CDR3 DNA is TGTGCCAGTAGTATAGAGGGCACGTTTTCCAACTATGGCTACACCTTC. Translating it yields CASSIEGTFSNYGYTF.

The rearrangement joins TRBV6-1 to TRBJ2-7; D possibly corresponds to TRBD2 (6 bases). CDR1 MNHNS and CDR2 SASEGT come from the germline V gene. The V end was cut by 10 bases, the J end by 5 bases, with 18 bases between. CDR3 length equals 13 residues. The CDR3, as DNA: TGTGCCATTACGCCGGGACTTCCAAACGAGCAGTACTTC. Its protein product is CAITPGLPNEQYF.

This clone was seen only a few times. V and J are TRBV19 and TRBJ2-3; unclear D gene. CDR1 and CDR2 from the germline V gene are LNHDA and SQIVND (reference sequence). The V and J ends lost 5 bases and 0 bases respectively, with 6 bases between them. The CDR3 totals 13 residues. The CDR3 coding sequence is TGTGCCAGTAGTCAGACGAGCACAGATACGCAGTATTTT. This codes for CASSQTSTDTQYF.

The chain recombines TRBV29-1 with TRBJ2-1, with 11 bases that match TRBD2. V trimming: 4 bases; J trimming: 10 bases; junction bases outside the gene matches: 9. Germline V lookup: CDR1 SQVTM, CDR2 ANQGSEA. The CDR3 loop spans 14 amino acids. This CDR3 reads CSVAISGRAGEQFF. CDR3 sequence (DNA): TGCAGCGTTGCTATTAGCGGGAGGGCCGGGGAGCAGTTCTTC.

This clone was detected once. CDR3 in DNA: TGTGCCACCAGCAGAGATTCGGCAGGGGATATCTACAATGAGCAGTTCTTC. It specifies CATSRDSAGDIYNEQFF. This sequence joins TRBV15 and TRBJ2-1; possible D gene TRBD1, 6 bases. Germline assignment: CDR1 LNHNV and CDR2 YYDKDF (reference sequence). This CDR3 has 17 amino acids. V was clipped by 0 bases and J by 3 bases, with 15 bases between them.

This chain uses TRBV27 with TRBJ2-7, with 9 bases matching TRBD2. V lost 10 bases, J lost 7 bases, and 11 bases stayed unmatched. The CDR3 is 13 residues long. Germline CDR1 reads MNHEY; CDR2 reads SMNVEV (reference sequence). The CDR3: CATRRREGLEQYF. Here the CDR3 DNA reads TGTGCCACCCGAAGGCGGGAGGGCCTGGAGCAGTACTTC.

CDR3 in DNA: TGTGCCATCGGCCAGGGGAACACTGAAGCTTTCTTT. This sequence encodes CAIGQGNTEAFF. V usage is TRBV10-3 and J usage is TRBJ1-1, with a weak D call TRBD1 (5 bases). V was cut by 8 bases and J by 1 base, with 8 bases left in between. This CDR3 is built from 12 residues. Per germline, CDR1 ENHRY and CDR2 SYGVKD.

The rearrangement links TRBV5-1 to TRBJ2-3; perhaps TRBD1 as D (6 bases). The germline CDR1 and CDR2 sequences are SGHRS and YFSETQ. The V end lost 0 bases, the J end lost 0 bases, and 8 bases lay between the germline ends. The CDR3 extends over 15 amino acids. The CDR3 sequence: CASSLGDTSTDTQYF. CDR3 sequence (DNA): TGCGCCAGCAGCTTGGGGGACACCAGCACAGATACGCAGTATTTT.

V and J are TRBV7-3 and TRBJ1-3; D is undetermined. Germline CDR1 SGHTA, CDR2 FQGTGA. V lost 5 bases, J lost 2 bases, and 7 bases lay in between. The CDR3 is 13 residues long. This CDR3 is CASSTLAGNTIYF. The CDR3 DNA follows: TGTGCCAGCAGCACCCTAGCTGGAAACACCATATATTTT.

The chain employs TRBV23-1 and TRBJ1-5, with D hard to call. TRBV23-1 is labeled an ORF, and its function is uncertain. V was trimmed by 1 base and J by 7 bases, leaving 17 bases between them. The CDR3 is made up of 16 amino acids. DNA of the CDR3: TGCGCCAGCAGTCAATTCCGTCCGGGGATGATGCAGCCCCAGCATTTT. It encodes CASSQFRPGMMQPQHF.

The chain carries TRBV29-1 and TRBJ2-7, with 7 positions matching TRBD1. Germline lookup yields CDR1 SQVTM and CDR2 ANQGSEA. The CDR3 is made up of 12 amino acids. V was pared by 5 bases and J by 2 bases, with 3 bases of the junction left unmatched. This chain's CDR3 is CSVRQGPYEQYF. CDR3 nucleotides: TGCAGCGTTCGACAGGGACCCTACGAGCAGTACTTC.

The CDR3 region is CASSQRYSGTYNEQFF. The CDR3 nucleotides read TGCGCCAGCAGCCAGAGGTATAGCGGAACCTACAATGAGCAGTTCTTC. This sequence joins TRBV4-1 and TRBJ2-1, with D possibly matching TRBD2 (6 bases). This CDR3 spans 16 amino acids. With 3 bases removed from V and 2 bases from J, the gap between germline ends came to 14 bases. Germline assignment: CDR1 MGHRA and CDR2 YSYEKL.

The rearrangement uses TRBV14 and TRBJ2-5, with D possibly matching TRBD1 (5 bases). Trimming left V 6 bases short and J 5 bases short, with 13 bases between. This CDR3 comprises 13 residues. Germline V CDR1 and CDR2: SGHDN, FVKESK. The CDR3 DNA is TGTGCCAGCAGGCAGGGTGTCGCGGAGACCCAGTACTTC. This gives the protein CASRQGVAETQYF.

For the CDR3, the DNA is TGTGCCATCAGTCAGGATCCTGGAAACACCATATATTTT. It translates to CAISQDPGNTIYF. The J gene is TRBJ1-3, the V gene TRBV10-3; D is undetermined. Trimming removed 5 bases from V and 2 bases from J, with 7 bases in between. The CDR3 is 13 amino acids. Germline V CDR1 and CDR2: ENHRY, SYGVKD.

This clone was counted only a few times. The CDR3: CASSYSLAGQNYGYTF. DNA of the CDR3: TGTGCCAGCAGTTACTCCTTAGCGGGACAGAACTATGGCTACACCTTC. The chain has TRBV6-5 and TRBJ1-2, with 7 bases fitting TRBD1. The trim removed 0 bases at V and 2 bases at J, leaving 6 bases unmatched. The V gene's germline CDR1 is MNHEY and CDR2 SVGAGI. The CDR3 runs 16 residues.

V gene TRBV28 combines with J gene TRBJ2-3, with unresolved D. Trimming took 7 bases from V and 4 from J, leaving 12 bases between them. The CDR3 contains 13 residues. Per the germline V gene, CDR1 is MDHEN and CDR2 is SYDVKM. CDR3 sequence: CASTLSGPDTQYF. The CDR3 region has the DNA TGTGCCAGCACCCTTTCAGGCCCAGATACGCAGTATTTT. Drawing the rest from reference TRBV28 and TRBJ2-3, the complete variable domain is DVKVTQSSRYLVKRTGEKVFLECVQDMDHENMFWYRQDPGLGLRLIYFSYDVKMKEKGDIPEGYSVSREKKERFSLILESASTNQTSMYLCASTLSGPDTQYFGPGTRLTVL.

This clone was picked up a small number of times. This rearrangement joins TRBV29-1 to TRBJ2-1; TRBD2 aligns across 7 bases. This CDR3 is built from 15 residues. Germline V lookup: CDR1 SQVTM, CDR2 ANQGSEA. The V segment lost 7 bases and the J segment 4 bases; nucleotides outside the gene matches: 13. The CDR3: CSAGSPAGTYNEQFF. The CDR3 DNA sequence: TGCAGCGCTGGAAGTCCAGCGGGGACTTACAATGAGCAGTTCTTC.

This chain joins TRBV6-6 and TRBJ2-7, with D possibly being TRBD1 (6 bases). There are 15 residues in the CDR3. Germline V gives CDR1 MNHNY, CDR2 SVGAGI (reference sequence). V was trimmed by 6 bases and J by 4 bases, leaving 19 bases between them. CDR3 amino acids: CASSGWDTLSYEQYF. The CDR3, as DNA: TGTGCCAGCAGCGGCTGGGACACCCTTTCGTACGAGCAGTACTTC.

The genes are TRBV1 and TRBJ2-7; the DNA was not used to check the table's D call, TRBD2. TRBV1 is annotated as a pseudogene. The CDR3 is made up of 15 amino acids. CDR3 residues: CTSSQDSGLAGVYLF. The CDR3 DNA sequence: TGCACCAGCAGCCAAGATTCGGGCCTAGCGGGAGTTTACCTCTTC.

The chain links TRBV5-6 to TRBJ2-1; TRBD2 aligns across 11 bases. Trimming at V came to 0 bases and at J to 2 bases, leaving 10 bases not matched to a gene. The CDR3 has 19 residues. Looked up from germline, CDR1 is SGHDT and CDR2 is YYEEEE. The CDR3 coding sequence is TGTGCCAGCAGCTTGGCCTGGAAATCTAGCGGGAGGACCTACAATGAGCAGTTCTTC. Translation gives CASSLAWKSSGRTYNEQFF.

The chain is built from TRBV6-6 and TRBJ1-4, with 9 positions matching TRBD1. The ends lost 5 bases at V and 8 bases at J; junction bases unmatched: 6. The CDR3 is 14 residues long. Germline V gene data show CDR1 as MNHNY and CDR2 as SVGAGI (reference sequence). In DNA form, the CDR3 reads TGTGCCAGCAGTAACAGGGGGCTGGGGGAAAAACTGTTTTTT. Translating gives CASSNRGLGEKLFF.

The gene calls are TRBV29-1 and TRBJ1-2, with unresolved D. Germline loops: CDR1 SQVTM, CDR2 ANQGSEA. The V and J ends lost 4 bases and 4 bases respectively, with 10 bases between them. This CDR3 comprises 12 residues. The DNA for the CDR3 is TGCAGCGTTGGAGGACGGAGCTATGGCTACACCTTC. This gives the protein CSVGGRSYGYTF.

This chain uses TRBV6-1 with TRBJ2-4; D uncertain. Germline V gene lookup returns CDR1 MNHNS and CDR2 SASEGT. The CDR3 sequence is 12 residues long. With 6 bases removed from V and 6 bases from J, the gap between germline ends came to 9 bases. In DNA, the CDR3 is TGTGCCAGCAGAGACTTTGGAAACATTCAGTACTTC. Translation: CASRDFGNIQYF.

The rearrangement links TRBV18 to TRBJ1-3; a possible D gene is TRBD1 (5 bases). V was pared by 4 bases and J by 0 bases, with 13 bases between. From germline, CDR1 is KGHSH and CDR2 LQKENI. The CDR3 sequence is 16 residues long. CDR3 protein: CASSLPGPRSGNTIYF. As DNA, the CDR3 is TGTGCCAGCTCACTACCGGGACCACGCTCTGGAAACACCATATATTTT.

This clone showed up just a few times. The genes are TRBV7-9 and TRBJ2-1; TRBD2 agrees at 10 bases. After removal of 4 bases from V and 12 bases from J, the junction contained 6 bases not matched to a gene. CDR3 length: 13 amino acids. From germline, CDR1 is SEHNR and CDR2 FQNEAQ (reference sequence). DNA of the CDR3: TGTGCCAGCAGCTCAGCGGGAGGGCCAACGCAGTTCTTC. It translates to CASSSAGGPTQFF.

The rearrangement uses TRBV7-9 and TRBJ2-2; D may be TRBD1 (6 bases). The CDR3 consists of 12 residues. Germline CDR1 and CDR2: SEHNR and FQNEAQ (reference sequence). Trimming shortened V by 5 bases and J by 7 bases, and 8 bases separated the two germline ends. CDR3 sequence (DNA): TGTGCCAGCAGCAAAGGGGGCGGGGAGCTGTTTTTT. Translated, it gives CASSKGGGELFF.